Listed here are 3 T cell receptor beta chains from one sample, sequenced in a study of blood T cell repertoires in COVID-19. The data were produced by immunoSEQ multiplex PCR, yet TCRdb's version contains in-frame clones alone and is incomplete. The top ten clones hold 15% to 19% of a sample with about 80,000 clones, 70% to 90% of them seen once. Sequencing was done on a sample of peripheral blood. These receptors were collected from a woman of 80 years or more with acute or convalescent COVID-19.

V usage is TRBV19 and J usage is TRBJ2-7; 10 bases are shared with TRBD1. Germline V CDR1 and CDR2: LNHDA, SQIVND (reference sequence). Unmatched junction bases numbered 13, after V lost 5 bases and J lost 6 bases. The CDR3 runs 16 residues. The CDR3 here is CASSPPRDRGRGEQYF. CDR3 nucleotides: TGTGCCAGTAGTCCGCCCCGGGACAGGGGTCGTGGCGAGCAGTACTTC.

This clone was seen only a few times. This chain uses TRBV9 with TRBJ1-1, with TRBD1 matching 10 bases. The CDR3 is made up of 16 amino acids. V was pared by 4 bases and J by 2 bases, with 8 bases of the junction left unmatched. The germline V gene has CDR1 SGDLS and CDR2 YYNGEE. The CDR3 is CASSLGQGGKNTEAFF. The DNA for the CDR3 is TGTGCCAGCAGCCTAGGACAGGGGGGAAAAAACACTGAAGCTTTCTTT. Supplemented by reference TRBV9 and TRBJ1-1, the full variable domain reads DSGVTQTPKHLITATGQRVTLRCSPRSGDLSVYWYQQSLDQGLQFLIQYYNGEERAKGNILERFSAQQFPDLHSELNLSSLELGDSALYFCASSLGQGGKNTEAFFGQGTRLTVV.

This clone was found a few times. The chain links TRBV4-1 to TRBJ1-4, with 7 positions matching TRBD1. The germline V gene encodes CDR1 MGHRA and CDR2 YSYEKL. V lost 4 bases to trimming and J lost 2 bases; unmatched junction nucleotides: 13. This CDR3 comprises 18 residues. The CDR3, as DNA: TGCGCCAGCAGCCGATCCGGGACAGAAGGGGGGACTAATGAAAAACTGTTTTTT. Protein sequence: CASSRSGTEGGTNEKLFF.